This TCR beta chain was obtained from a study of follicular helper T cells after annual influenza vaccination. Study-wide findings and caveats: Day 7 ICOS+CD38+ clones were most often found later in ICOS-CD38- cTfh cells. Yearly vaccinations repeatedly recalled conserved clonotypes in ICOS+CD38+ cTfh.

Some clones are missing from TCRdb's copy, which holds only in-frame ones; the method was immunoSEQ multiplex PCR. The sample lists some 10,000 clones, 65% to 85% occurring once. Remarks on this clone: Its matching antigen is unknown.

The time point: 2015-2016 season, pre-vaccination. Subjects lived in the community and lacked influenza vaccine within the prior 6 months. ICOS+CD38+ and ICOS-CD38- fractions were sorted from non-naive CD4+CXCR5+PD-1+ cells. Sequenced here: CXCR5+ CD38- circulating T follicular helper cells from blood, sampled on the day of influenza vaccination. As for subset: circulating Tfh, non-naive CD4+CXCR5+PD-1+ (ICOS+CD38+ or ICOS-CD38-). The sequence derives from an adult who received the influenza vaccine.

CDR3 DNA sequence: TGTGCCACTGGCCTTGGAGGGAACACAGATACGCAGTATTTT. This gives the protein CATGLGGNTDTQYF. V is TRBV10-3 and J is TRBJ2-3; TRBD2 is a possible D gene (6 bases). The CDR3 is 14 residues long. CDR1 is ENHRY and CDR2 is SYGVKD in the germline V gene. V gave up 10 bases and J gave up 2 bases, with 16 bases separating them.